Below, one TCR beta chain is given with its context. Its matching antigen is unknown. This entry belongs to a study of cytomegalovirus exposure and HLA in healthy donors. Findings and caveats of the study: Relative to the approximately 680-donor mean, N-insertions were reportedly fewer in an Asian-associated ancestry cluster in a later analysis. The listing of 150 or so TCR beta chains classed them as cytomegalovirus-associated.

Each donor's status was that of a healthy bone marrow donor. Per the germline V gene, CDR1 is GTSNPN and CDR2 is SVGIG (reference sequence). V shed 0 bases and J shed 1 base, with 7 bases lying between them. CDR3 length: 14 residues. Primers for the PCR totalled 60 Vbeta and 13 Jbeta. This table comes from immunoSEQ multiplex PCR, and its TCRdb copy is limited to in-frame clones, with some not included. The repertoire has 95,000 to 150,000 clones, approximately 8% of them found once; the top ten carry approximately 6.4%. The clonotype originates from a woman aged 40 to 55 in good health and CMV-seropositive. Sequencing used PBMCs. The V gene is TRBV30, the J gene TRBJ1-3; D is undetermined. The CDR3: CAWSVRGSGNTIYF. The CDR3 DNA is TGTGCCTGGAGTGTACGCGGTTCTGGAAACACCATATATTTT.